This T cell receptor beta chain was sequenced for a study of blood T cell repertoires in COVID-19. On the study more broadly: Some COVID-19 samples were acute and others convalescent; all came from the United States, Italy and Spain.

With 5 bases clipped from V and 6 bases from J, the junction kept 6 bases outside the gene matches. Germline CDR1 is MNHEY and CDR2 is SVGAGI. The CDR3 is 14 residues long. Authors' processing steps: It was from reference gene primer amplification that nucleated cell counts were estimated. TCRdb's table, derived via immunoSEQ multiplex PCR, lists solely in-frame clones and lacks some. That table furnishes V, J and clone size, whereas the DNA furnished D and trimming. The profile shows roughly 230,000 clones, 84% of them singletons. The specimen sequenced was peripheral blood. The sequence derives from a man between 45 and 60 years old with acute or convalescent COVID-19. This chain uses TRBV6-5 with TRBJ1-2, with 10 bases identical to TRBD1. CDR3 protein: CASSRDRGKDGYTF. CDR3 nucleotides: TGTGCCAGCAGTAGGGACAGGGGCAAGGATGGCTACACCTTC.